What follows is one T cell receptor beta chain and its context. The target antigen is unknown. This entry comes from a study of radiotherapy plus CTLA-4 blockade in lung cancer. Overall study context: In roughly 19% of patients, objective responses were seen; roughly 28% had disease control. Findings and limits, study-wide: Once radiotherapy plus ipilimumab had been given, TCR clones derived from tumor expanded in blood. Alongside interferon-beta, early blood T cell clone dynamics were reportedly the best predictor of response.

Deletions cut 2 bases from V and 5 bases from J, with 12 bases between. The CDR3 has 15 residues. Per germline, CDR1 MNHNY and CDR2 SVGAGI (reference sequence). Produced via immunoSEQ multiplex PCR; TCRdb's table is partial and in-frame only. The table shows 120,000 or so clones, with 90% occurring only once. The sequence was obtained from a human donor with non-small cell lung cancer that progressed on radiotherapy plus ipilimumab. The V and J genes are TRBV6-6 and TRBJ1-4, with a tentative D call TRBD1 (6 bases). Sequencing used peripheral blood, obtained from a patient treated with radiotherapy plus ipilimumab. The CDR3 protein is CASSYARDKNEKLFF. CDR3 nucleotide sequence: TGTGCCAGCAGTTACGCTCGGGACAAGAATGAAAAACTGTTTTTT.